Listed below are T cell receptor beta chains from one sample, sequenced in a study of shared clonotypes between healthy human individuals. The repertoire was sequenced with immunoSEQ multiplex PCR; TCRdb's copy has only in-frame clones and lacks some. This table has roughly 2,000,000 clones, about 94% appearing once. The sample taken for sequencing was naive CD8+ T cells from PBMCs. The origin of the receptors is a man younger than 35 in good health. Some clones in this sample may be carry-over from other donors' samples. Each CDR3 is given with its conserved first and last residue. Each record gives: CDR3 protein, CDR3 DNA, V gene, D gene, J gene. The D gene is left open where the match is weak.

CASSSRAGANVLTF	TGTGCCAGCAGCTCCAGGGCTGGGGCCAACGTCCTGACTTTC	TRBV7-9	-	TRBJ2-6
CASSFLQGYDQPQHF	TGTGCCAGCAGTTTTCTCCAGGGGTACGATCAGCCCCAGCATTTT	TRBV28	-	TRBJ1-5
CASSFTRESPSYNEQFF	TGTGCCAGCAGTTTCACTAGGGAGAGCCCCAGCTACAATGAGCAGTTCTTC	TRBV28	-	TRBJ2-1
CASSGLLGELFF	TGTGCCAGCAGCGGCCTATTGGGGGAGCTGTTTTTT	TRBV7-6	-	TRBJ2-2
CASSLGGGFEAFF	TGTGCCAGCAGCTTAGGAGGGGGATTTGAAGCTTTCTTT	TRBV11-2	-	TRBJ1-1
CASSLYGRTTNEKLFF	TGTGCCAGCAGTTTATATGGGCGAACAACTAATGAAAAACTGTTTTTT	TRBV27	-	TRBJ1-4
CASSNPLSGEKLFF	TGTGCCAGCAGCAACCCCCTCTCCGGTGAAAAACTGTTTTTT	TRBV7-6	-	TRBJ1-4
CASSTGFTGGPYEQYF	TGTGCCAGTAGTACCGGCTTTACGGGAGGCCCCTACGAGCAGTACTTC	TRBV19	TRBD2	TRBJ2-7
CASSSGAAGRGYQPQHF	TGTGCCAGCAGTTCCGGGGCTGCGGGGAGGGGTTATCAGCCCCAGCATTTT	TRBV27	-	TRBJ1-5
CASSLSRSDTQYF	TGTGCCAGCAGCTTAAGCAGGTCAGATACGCAGTATTTT	TRBV7-3	-	TRBJ2-3
CASSRGGGFTDTQYF	TGTGCCAGCAGCCGAGGTGGCGGGTTCACAGATACGCAGTATTTT	TRBV5-6	-	TRBJ2-3
CASGNRDFYEQYF	TGTGCCAGCGGGAACAGGGATTTCTACGAGCAGTACTTC	TRBV27	-	TRBJ2-7
CGRISGETQYF	TGTGGGCGTATTTCGGGGGAGACCCAGTACTTC	TRBV19	-	TRBJ2-5
CASSFGAGGDTF	TGTGCCAGCAGTTTTGGGGCAGGGGGTGACACCTTC	TRBV28	TRBD1	TRBJ1-2
CASSQGALGLFEQYF	TGCGCCAGCAGCCAAGGGGCCCTCGGTCTTTTCGAGCAGTACTTC	TRBV4-1	-	TRBJ2-7
CASRLESGPADTQYF	TGTGCCAGCAGGTTGGAAAGCGGTCCGGCAGATACGCAGTATTTT	TRBV7-3	-	TRBJ2-3
CASSELAGTAGDGYTF	TGTGCCAGCAGTGAGTTAGCCGGGACCGCCGGCGATGGCTACACCTTC	TRBV6-1	-	TRBJ1-2